This T cell receptor beta chain was captured in a study of blood T cell repertoires in COVID-19. Whole-study context: Whether acute or convalescent, the COVID-19 samples came from the United States, Italy and Spain.

Per the authors' pipeline: Quantification of nucleated cells was approximated via reference gene primer amplification. Produced via immunoSEQ multiplex PCR; TCRdb's table is partial and in-frame only. V, J and clone size reflect that table, while D and trimming were determined from the DNA. The repertoire holds roughly 56,000 clones, approximately 83% seen once, with roughly a tenth in the top ten. The specimen was peripheral blood. The receptor's source is a human donor in a cohort sampled during active COVID-19.

The CDR3 DNA follows: TGTGCCAGCCGCCGGGACAGCCCCTTGGGTGAGCAGTACTTC. The encoded protein is CASRRDSPLGEQYF. The chain carries TRBV7-9 and TRBJ2-7; the match to TRBD1 covers 7 bases. After removal of 8 bases from V and 7 bases from J, the junction contained 14 bases not matched to a gene. Germline V gene sequence: CDR1 SEHNR, CDR2 FQNEAQ (reference sequence). The CDR3 covers 14 residues.